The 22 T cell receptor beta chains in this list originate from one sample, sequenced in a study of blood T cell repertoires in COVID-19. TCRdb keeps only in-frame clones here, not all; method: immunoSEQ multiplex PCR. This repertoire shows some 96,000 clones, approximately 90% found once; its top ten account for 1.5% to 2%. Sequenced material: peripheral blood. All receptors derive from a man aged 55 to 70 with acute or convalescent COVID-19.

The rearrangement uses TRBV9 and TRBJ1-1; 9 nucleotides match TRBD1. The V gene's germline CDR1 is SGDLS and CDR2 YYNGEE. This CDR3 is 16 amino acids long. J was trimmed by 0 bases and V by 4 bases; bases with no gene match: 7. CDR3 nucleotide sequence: TGTGCCAGCAGCCCGGGACAGGGCCTCATGAACACTGAAGCTTTCTTT. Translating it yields CASSPGQGLMNTEAFF.

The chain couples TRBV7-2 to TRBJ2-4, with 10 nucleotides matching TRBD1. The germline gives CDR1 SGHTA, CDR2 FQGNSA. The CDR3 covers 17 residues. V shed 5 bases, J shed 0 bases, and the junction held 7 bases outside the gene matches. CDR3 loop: CASSNRQGAGAKNIQYF. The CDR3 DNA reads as TGTGCCAGCAGCAACCGACAGGGGGCTGGAGCCAAAAACATTCAGTACTTC.

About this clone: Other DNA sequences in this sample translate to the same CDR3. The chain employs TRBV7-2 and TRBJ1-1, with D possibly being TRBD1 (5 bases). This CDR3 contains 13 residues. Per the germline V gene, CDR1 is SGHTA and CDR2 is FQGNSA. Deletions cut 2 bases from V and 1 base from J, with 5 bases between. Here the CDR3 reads CASSLQGNTEAFF. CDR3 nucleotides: TGTGCCAGCAGCTTACAGGGGAACACTGAAGCTTTCTTT.

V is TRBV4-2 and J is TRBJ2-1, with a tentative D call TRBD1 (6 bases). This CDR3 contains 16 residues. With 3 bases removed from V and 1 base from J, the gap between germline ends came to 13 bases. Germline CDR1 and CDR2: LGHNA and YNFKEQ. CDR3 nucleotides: TGTGCCAGCAGCCAGATAACAGGGTTTTCCTACAATGAGCAGTTCTTC. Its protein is CASSQITGFSYNEQFF.

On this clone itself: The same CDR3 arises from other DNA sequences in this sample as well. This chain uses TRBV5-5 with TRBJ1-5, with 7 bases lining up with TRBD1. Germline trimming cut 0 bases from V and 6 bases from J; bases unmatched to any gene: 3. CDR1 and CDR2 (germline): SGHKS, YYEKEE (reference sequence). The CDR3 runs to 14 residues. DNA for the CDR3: TGTGCCAGCAGCTTGGGACAGGGAACTCAGCCCCAGCATTTT. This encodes CASSLGQGTQPQHF.

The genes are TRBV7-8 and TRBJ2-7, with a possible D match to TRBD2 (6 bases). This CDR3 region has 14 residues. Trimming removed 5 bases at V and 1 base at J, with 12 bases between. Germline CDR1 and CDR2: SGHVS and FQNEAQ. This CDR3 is CASSAGRLSYEQYF. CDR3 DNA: TGTGCCAGCAGCGCGGGACGCTTATCCTACGAGCAGTACTTC.

CDR3 in DNA: TGTGCCAGCAGCTTATCGTTCTCTCTCAATTCACCCCTCCACTTT. Translation gives CASSLSFSLNSPLHF. The V call is TRBV11-3, the J call TRBJ1-6, with unresolved D. The germline gives CDR1 SGHNT, CDR2 YENEEA. V gave up 2 bases and J gave up 7 bases, with 12 bases separating them. This CDR3 comprises 15 residues.

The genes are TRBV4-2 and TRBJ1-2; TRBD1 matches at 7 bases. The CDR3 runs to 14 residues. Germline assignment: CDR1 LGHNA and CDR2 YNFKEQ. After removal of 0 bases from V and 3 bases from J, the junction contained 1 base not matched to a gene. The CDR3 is CASSQEGQYYGYTF. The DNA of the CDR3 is TGTGCCAGCAGCCAAGAGGGACAGTACTATGGCTACACCTTC.

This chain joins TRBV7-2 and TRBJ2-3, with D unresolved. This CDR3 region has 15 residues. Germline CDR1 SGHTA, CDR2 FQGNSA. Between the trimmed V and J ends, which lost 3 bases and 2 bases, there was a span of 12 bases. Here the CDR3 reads CASSFRSVYTDTQYF. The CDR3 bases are TGTGCCAGCAGCTTTAGAAGCGTCTACACAGATACGCAGTATTTT.

CDR3 amino acids: CASSEGGYGYTF. CDR3 DNA: TGTGCCAGCAGTGAAGGAGGATATGGCTACACCTTC. The V call is TRBV2, the J call TRBJ1-2; D not certain. CDR3 length: 12 residues. Looked up from germline, CDR1 is SNHLY and CDR2 is FYNNEI. V gave up 1 base and J gave up 5 bases, with 5 bases separating them.

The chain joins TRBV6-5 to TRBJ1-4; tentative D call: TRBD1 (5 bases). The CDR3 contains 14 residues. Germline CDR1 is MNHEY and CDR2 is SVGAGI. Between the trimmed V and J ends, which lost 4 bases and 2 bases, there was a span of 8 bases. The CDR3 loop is CASSFGGTNEKLFF. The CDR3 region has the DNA TGTGCCAGCAGTTTCGGGGGTACTAATGAAAAACTGTTTTTT.

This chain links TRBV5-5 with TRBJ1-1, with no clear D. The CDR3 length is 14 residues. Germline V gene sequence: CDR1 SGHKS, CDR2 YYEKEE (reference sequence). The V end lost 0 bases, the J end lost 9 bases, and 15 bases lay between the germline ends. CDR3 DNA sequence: TGTGCCAGCAGCTTGGGGTCCGGTCGCGTTAAAGCTTTCTTT. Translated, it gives CASSLGSGRVKAFF.

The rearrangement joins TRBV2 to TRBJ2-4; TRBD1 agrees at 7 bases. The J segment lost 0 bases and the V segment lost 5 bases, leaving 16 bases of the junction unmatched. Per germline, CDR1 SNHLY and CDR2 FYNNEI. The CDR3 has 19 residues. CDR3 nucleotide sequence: TGTGCCAGCAGTCCCCCCCCCGGACAGGAAAGTCTAGCCAAAAACATTCAGTACTTC. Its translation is CASSPPPGQESLAKNIQYF.

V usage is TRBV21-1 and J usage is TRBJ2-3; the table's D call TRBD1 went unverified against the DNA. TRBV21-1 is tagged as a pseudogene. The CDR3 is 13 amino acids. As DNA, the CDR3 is TGTGCCAGCAGCAAAACAGTGCCCGATACGCAGTATTTT. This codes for CASSKTVPDTQYF.

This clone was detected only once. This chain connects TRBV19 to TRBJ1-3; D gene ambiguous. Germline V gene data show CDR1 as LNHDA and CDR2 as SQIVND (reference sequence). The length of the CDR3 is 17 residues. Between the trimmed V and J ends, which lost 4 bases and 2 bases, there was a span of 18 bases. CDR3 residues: CASSRNELIRAGNTIYF. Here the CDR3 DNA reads TGTGCCAGTAGTAGGAATGAACTTATTCGGGCTGGAAACACCATATATTTT.

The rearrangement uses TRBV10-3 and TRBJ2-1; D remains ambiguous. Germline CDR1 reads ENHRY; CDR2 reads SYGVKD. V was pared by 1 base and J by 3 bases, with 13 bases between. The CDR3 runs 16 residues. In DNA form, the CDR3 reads TGTGCCATCAGTGAGTATATGGCTTCATACTACAATGAGCAGTTCTTC. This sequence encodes CAISEYMASYYNEQFF.

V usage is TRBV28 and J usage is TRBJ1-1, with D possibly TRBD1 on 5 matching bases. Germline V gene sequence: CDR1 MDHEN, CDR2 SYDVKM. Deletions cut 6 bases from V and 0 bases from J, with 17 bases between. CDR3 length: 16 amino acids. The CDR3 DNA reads TGTGCCAGCAGCCCGCAGTCTACAGGAATGAACACTGAAGCTTTCTTT. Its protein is CASSPQSTGMNTEAFF.

CDR3 in amino acids: CASSLATDYGYTF. CDR3 in DNA: TGTGCCAGCAGCTTAGCAACAGACTATGGCTACACCTTC. The chain employs TRBV7-2 and TRBJ1-2, with unresolved D. Per the germline V gene, CDR1 is SGHTA and CDR2 is FQGNSA. Trimming removed 0 bases from V and 3 bases from J, with 5 bases in between. The CDR3 runs 13 residues.

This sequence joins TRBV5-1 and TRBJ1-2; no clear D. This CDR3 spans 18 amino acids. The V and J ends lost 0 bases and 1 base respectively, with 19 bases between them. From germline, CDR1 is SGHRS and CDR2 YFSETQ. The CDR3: CASSLGPLINSSNYGYTF. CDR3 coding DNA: TGCGCCAGCAGCTTGGGGCCCCTCATCAACAGCAGTAACTATGGCTACACCTTC.

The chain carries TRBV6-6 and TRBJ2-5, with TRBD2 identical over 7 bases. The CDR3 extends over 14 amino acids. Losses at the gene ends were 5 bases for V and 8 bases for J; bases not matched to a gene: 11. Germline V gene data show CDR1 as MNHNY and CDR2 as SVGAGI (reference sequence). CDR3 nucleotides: TGTGCCAGCAGTCAGCGGGGATCCAAGAGAACCCAGTACTTC. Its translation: CASSQRGSKRTQYF.

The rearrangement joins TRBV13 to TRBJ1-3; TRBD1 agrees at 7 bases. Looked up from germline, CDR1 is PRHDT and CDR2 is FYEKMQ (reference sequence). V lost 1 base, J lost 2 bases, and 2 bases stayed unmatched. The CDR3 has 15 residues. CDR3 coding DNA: TGTGCCAGCAGCTTAGTACAGGGGCCTGGAAACACCATATATTTT. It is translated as CASSLVQGPGNTIYF.

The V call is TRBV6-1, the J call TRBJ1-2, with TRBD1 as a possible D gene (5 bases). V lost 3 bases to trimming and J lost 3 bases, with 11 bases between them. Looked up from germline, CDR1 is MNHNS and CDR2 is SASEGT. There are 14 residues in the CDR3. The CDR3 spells CASSEPRGDYGYTF. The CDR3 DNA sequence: TGTGCCAGCAGTGAGCCCCGGGGGGACTATGGCTACACCTTC.